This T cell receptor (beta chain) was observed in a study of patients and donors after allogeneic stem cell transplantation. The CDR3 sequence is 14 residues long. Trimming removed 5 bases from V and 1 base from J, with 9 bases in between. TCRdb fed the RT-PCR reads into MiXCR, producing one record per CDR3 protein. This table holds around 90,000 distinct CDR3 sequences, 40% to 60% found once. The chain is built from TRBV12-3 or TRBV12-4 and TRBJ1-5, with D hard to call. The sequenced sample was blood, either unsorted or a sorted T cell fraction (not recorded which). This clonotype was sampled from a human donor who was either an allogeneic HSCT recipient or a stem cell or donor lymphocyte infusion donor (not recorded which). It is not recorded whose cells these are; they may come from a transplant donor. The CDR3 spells CASSPQRSNQPQHF. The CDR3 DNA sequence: TGTGCCAGCAGTCCTCAGAGGAGCAATCAGCCCCAGCATTTT.